This T cell receptor beta chain derives from a study of cytomegalovirus exposure and HLA in healthy donors. Study outcomes and limitations: By HLA locus, TCR association rates varied in a later analysis, with DRB1 showing the most and HLA-C the fewest. With later analysis, a missense DCLRE1C variant became linked to TCR beta V- and J-gene trimming.

The CDR3 extends over 13 amino acids. After removal of 8 bases from V and 1 base from J, the junction contained 1 base not matched to a gene. Per the germline V gene, CDR1 is MNHNS and CDR2 is SASEGT. The PCR used 60 Vbeta and 13 Jbeta primers. TCRdb's table, derived via immunoSEQ multiplex PCR, lists solely in-frame clones and lacks some. The profile covers about 180,000 clones, with around 80% appearing a single time and 6% to 7.5% taken by the ten largest. As for this clone: What it recognizes is unknown.

The specimen was PBMCs. The chain uses TRBV6-1 and TRBJ2-3; TRBD2 agrees at 9 bases. The sequence was obtained from a man aged 25 to 40 in good health and CMV-seropositive. CDR3: CASRTSGTDTQYF. Here the CDR3 DNA reads TGTGCCAGCCGGACTAGCGGCACAGATACGCAGTATTTT.